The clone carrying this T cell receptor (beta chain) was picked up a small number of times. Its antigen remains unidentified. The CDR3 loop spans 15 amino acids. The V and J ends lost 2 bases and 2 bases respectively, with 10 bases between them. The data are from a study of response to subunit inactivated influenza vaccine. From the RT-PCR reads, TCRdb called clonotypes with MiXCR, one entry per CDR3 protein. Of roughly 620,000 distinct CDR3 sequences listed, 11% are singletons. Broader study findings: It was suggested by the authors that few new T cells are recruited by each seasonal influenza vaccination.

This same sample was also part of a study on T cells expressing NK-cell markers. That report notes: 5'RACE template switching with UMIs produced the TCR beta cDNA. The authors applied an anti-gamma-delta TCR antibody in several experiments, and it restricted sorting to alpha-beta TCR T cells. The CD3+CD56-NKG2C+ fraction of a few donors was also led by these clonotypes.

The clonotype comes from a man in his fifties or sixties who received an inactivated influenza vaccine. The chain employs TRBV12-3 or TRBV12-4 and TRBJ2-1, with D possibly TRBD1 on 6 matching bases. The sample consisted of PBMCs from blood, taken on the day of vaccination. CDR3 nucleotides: TGTGCCAGCAGTTTAAGCAGGGGCCCCTACAATGAGCAGTTCTTC. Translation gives CASSLSRGPYNEQFF.